This TCR beta chain was obtained from a study of radiation and T cells in renal cell carcinoma (dated by TCRdb to the early 2020s). The study in broad terms: In total, 50 or so samples, comprising around 26 tumors and approximately 27 peripheral blood samples, were subjected to TCR beta sequencing. The last blood draw occurred 4 weeks after radiation, at the same time as nephrectomy. Across all 50 or so samples, over 4,000,000 unique CDR3 nucleotide sequences encoding some 2.6 million unique CDR3 amino acid sequences were identified.

Following the manufacturer's recommendations, the immunoSEQ kit was used to generate TCR beta libraries from genomic DNA. To prepare libraries, a first multiplex PCR with proprietary primers was run, followed by a second PCR that added unique barcodes, and a bead cleanup was done after each round. Each sample batch included a kit-provided positive control reaction and a negative control reaction. The final libraries underwent checking on an Agilent 4200 TapeStation D1000 ScreenTape, volumetric pooling, and quantification by qPCR. An Illumina NextSeq500 fitted with a MidOutput 150-cycle cartridge performed the sequencing, running 156 Read1 cycles and 15 Index1 cycles with the kit's custom primers. The pooled library was loaded at approximately 0.92 pM, and around 18% PhiX control was spiked in. Per the original workflow: The vendor-processed data were analyzed in R, and a clonotype was defined as all T cells that share the same CDR3 nucleotide sequence. For clone abundance analyses, frequencies were normalized to the 10,000 most abundant clones in each sample. Public T cell clones, averaging fewer than five per sample, were removed before analysis. Tumor-enriched clonotypes and baseline blood-enriched clonotypes were defined as those with an abundance difference of at least 32-fold between compartments. A beta-binomial differential abundance model was used to identify clonotypes that expanded or contracted between blood time points. Tumor-blood repertoire similarity was measured with the Baroni-Urbani and Buser coefficient, and groups were compared using two-tailed Wilcoxon tests in R. Drawn from immuneACCESS, this table holds only the in-frame rearrangements with V and J called that TCRdb kept. Clones are partly lost; checked studies trace under half to an unresolved V gene and leave the rest unexplained. Clone size and the V and J calls come from that table; the DNA yielded D and trimming. The sample table records over 25,000 clones; about 85% of these occur just once. The ten biggest clones cover 33% of the sample.

Taken with the paper, the label for time point translates to: blood 4 weeks post-SBRT, at nephrectomy. The treatment or condition tag for this specimen amounts to: 15 Gy SBRT to primary tumor, nephrectomy 4 weeks later. The samples were drawn from a clinical trial, where primary renal cell carcinomas were treated with 15 Gy of stereotactic body radiation therapy and then removed by nephrectomy 4 weeks afterward. To follow tumor-enriched clonotypes, serial peripheral blood was collected from radiation-treated patients at baseline and at 2 weeks and 4 weeks after SBRT. Every patient's renal cell carcinoma showed clear cell pathology. The QIAamp DNA Blood Mini Kit (Qiagen) was used to prepare genomic DNA for TCR sequencing. The analyses included just those samples that passed every quality control check. In regard to this clone: No cognate antigen has been identified for it. Qualities for individual bases were not recorded, and no much larger clone is one base off.

Trimming costs V 2 bases and J 6 bases, and their ends lie 8 bases apart. From the cysteine up to the phenylalanine, the CDR3 has a length of 13 residues. The read is trimmed to its CDR3 DNA, 39 bases read in frame from base 1. CDR1 SGHRS and CDR2 YFSETQ are derived from the germline V gene. Paper-wide results and their limitations: No pretreatment tumor biopsies were available, so the baseline intratumoral presence of clonotypes could not be determined. Changes in the blood repertoire were not tracked past 4 weeks after treatment. Effects of radiation dose or scheduling on the TCR repertoire could not be addressed with the single-armed trial design. Top tumor clonotypes rose in blood from baseline to 2 weeks post-radiation, then contracted by 4 weeks, suggesting transient expansion of tumor-resident clones.

The material was blood, obtained from a patient whose treatment included radiotherapy and nephrectomy. This chain joins TRBV5-1 to TRBJ2-2, and perhaps TRBD1 as D gene, on 6 matching bases. The receptor comes from a man in his 60s with renal cell carcinoma. The nucleotide sequence reads TGCGCCAGCAGCTTCACAGGGCCCGGGGAGCTGTTTTTT. It translates to CASSFTGPGELFF.